The next 17 T cell receptor beta chains were all read from a single sample in a study of vaccination and CD4 T cells after COVID-19. Treatment indicated: 10-day PBMC culture with coronavirus spike peptide pools or control peptides (ViraFEST assay). Sequenced with the Oncomine TCR Beta short-read assay was DNA taken from cultured CD4+ T cells. TCRdb ran MiXCR on the PCR reads and lists one entry per CDR3 protein. The sample carries approximately 11,000 distinct CDR3 sequences, approximately 80% recorded once. Their target antigens are unknown. The sample was CD4+ T cells from blood, cultured in vitro. The receptors derive from a human donor who had recovered from COVID-19.

This clonotype is labeled as hyperexpanded. The V call is TRBV30, the J call TRBJ1-2; TRBD1 matches 9 bases. The germline gives CDR1 GTSNPN, CDR2 SVGIG (reference sequence). Trimming removed 8 bases from V and 12 bases from J; junction bases left unmatched: 13. The CDR3 runs 12 residues. The CDR3 nucleotides are TGTGCCGGCAGACAGGGGGGGATAGGGAACACCTTC. Its protein product is CAGRQGGIGNTF.

In its sample, this clonotype was seen a few times. The chain combines TRBV24-1 with TRBJ2-7, with 7 bases matching TRBD1. This CDR3 is built from 16 residues. Trimming took 4 bases from V and 1 from J; bases not matched to a gene: 9. Germline V gene data show CDR1 as KGHDR and CDR2 as SFDVKD. In nucleotides, the CDR3 is TGTGCCACCAGTGAGGCTACAGGGGTAGGATCCTACGAGCAGTACTTC. Encoded protein: CATSEATGVGSYEQYF.

CDR3 sequence: CASRPNLGDEQFF. As DNA, the CDR3 is TGCGCCAGCCGACCGAATCTAGGCGATGAGCAGTTCTTC. V usage is TRBV10-1 and J usage is TRBJ2-1; D gene ambiguous. The ends were cut back, 8 bases at V and 8 bases at J, with 16 bases in the middle. Germline-derived CDR1 and CDR2 are WNHNN and SYGVQD (reference sequence). The CDR3 runs 13 residues.

The V gene is TRBV7-9, the J gene TRBJ1-5; 7 nucleotides agree with TRBD1. There are 15 residues in the CDR3. Per the germline V gene, CDR1 is SEHNR and CDR2 is FQNEAQ (reference sequence). With V trimmed by 5 bases and J by 7 bases, 11 bases remained unmatched. CDR3 coding DNA: TGTGCCAGCAGCCCAGGGGGGGGGCGCGGGCAGCCCCAGCATTTT. Encoded protein: CASSPGGGRGQPQHF.

This clonotype was seen once. The rearrangement uses TRBV12-5 and TRBJ1-2; D ambiguous. The CDR3 is 11 amino acids. Germline V gene sequence: CDR1 LGHNT, CDR2 FRNRAP. Trimming removed 5 bases from V and 8 bases from J, with 9 bases in between. CDR3 loop: CASGLRRGYTF. CDR3 coding DNA: TGTGCTAGTGGTCTCCGAAGGGGCTACACCTTC.

This chain links TRBV6-2 or TRBV6-3 with TRBJ2-7, with TRBD1 matching over 7 bases. The germline V gene has CDR1 MNHEY and CDR2 SVGEGT. The CDR3 is 13 residues long. V trimming: 5 bases; J trimming: 4 bases; junction bases outside the gene matches: 5. CDR3 coding DNA: TGTGCCAGCAGTCGGGCAGGGGGATACGAGCAGTACTTC. Translating gives CASSRAGGYEQYF.

The rearrangement uses TRBV7-6 and TRBJ1-4; D perhaps matches TRBD1 (5 bases). The V gene lost 6 bases and the J gene lost 4 bases, with 12 bases spanning the gap. Germline assignment: CDR1 SGHVS and CDR2 FNYEAQ. The CDR3 totals 14 residues. The CDR3 loop reads CASRETDLNEKLFF. Here the CDR3 DNA reads TGTGCCAGCAGGGAGACAGACCTTAATGAAAAACTGTTTTTT.

The chain carries TRBV24-1 and TRBJ2-7, with D uncertain. Germline V gene sequence: CDR1 KGHDR, CDR2 SFDVKD. There are 13 residues in the CDR3. V gave up 6 bases and J gave up 1 base, with 9 bases separating them. This chain's CDR3 is CATSSSASYEQYF. The CDR3 DNA reads as TGTGCCACCAGTTCGTCTGCGTCCTACGAGCAGTACTTC.

The chain couples TRBV2 to TRBJ1-2; 9 positions agree with TRBD1. The CDR3 runs to 15 residues. The germline gives CDR1 SNHLY, CDR2 FYNNEI. V lost 6 bases to trimming and J lost 4 bases; unmatched junction nucleotides: 9. In DNA form, the CDR3 reads TGTGCCAGCAGGGACAGGGGAGCGTCTGGCTATGGCTACACCTTC. The encoded protein is CASRDRGASGYGYTF.

V usage is TRBV12-3 or TRBV12-4 and J usage is TRBJ2-7; 7 bases agree with TRBD2. The CDR3 runs to 17 residues. V shed 3 bases, J shed 0 bases, and the junction held 11 bases outside the gene matches. The chain's CDR3 is CASSFGAGEWSSYEQYF. The CDR3 DNA reads TGTGCCAGCAGTTTTGGCGCGGGAGAGTGGAGCTCCTACGAGCAGTACTTC.

A few counts support this clonotype. The chain carries TRBV11-3 and TRBJ1-5; D not certain. V was cut by 4 bases and J by 3 bases, with 7 bases left in between. Looked up from germline, CDR1 is SGHNT and CDR2 is YENEEA. CDR3 size: 13 residues. The CDR3 is CASSSQYNQPQHF. DNA for the CDR3: TGTGCCAGCAGCTCCCAGTACAATCAGCCCCAGCATTTT.

V is TRBV5-1 and J is TRBJ1-2; possible D gene TRBD1, 5 bases. The CDR3 runs to 13 residues. Germline V gives CDR1 SGHRS, CDR2 YFSETQ. V dropped 4 bases and J dropped 1 base, with 8 bases sitting between them. As DNA, the CDR3 is TGCGCCAGCAGCGTGACAGTTAACTATGGCTACACCTTC. Protein sequence: CASSVTVNYGYTF.

The chain uses TRBV12-3 or TRBV12-4 and TRBJ2-7, with 10 bases that match TRBD1. The CDR3 loop spans 17 amino acids. J gave up 1 base and V 5 bases, and 11 bases lay outside the gene matches. CDR3 coding DNA: TGTGCCAGCAGTAGACAGGGGGCGAACAAAAGATCCTACGAGCAGTACTTC. Translating gives CASSRQGANKRSYEQYF.

The J gene is TRBJ1-1, the V gene TRBV27; D ambiguous. CDR1 and CDR2 from the germline V gene are MNHEY and SMNVEV (reference sequence). This CDR3 spans 13 amino acids. Trimming removed 0 bases at V and 12 bases at J, with 14 bases between. Here the CDR3 reads CASSLSRGGRTFF. CDR3 nucleotides: TGTGCCAGCAGTTTATCGCGGGGAGGGAGAACTTTCTTT.

This clonotype was counted once. V is TRBV19 and J is TRBJ1-6; 7 bases align to TRBD1. The J segment lost 5 bases and the V segment lost 5 bases, leaving 6 bases of the junction unmatched. The V gene's germline CDR1 is LNHDA and CDR2 SQIVND (reference sequence). The CDR3 is 15 residues long. For the CDR3, the DNA is TGTGCCAGTAGTGCCGGGACAGTTCATAATTCACCCCTCCACTTT. Protein: CASSAGTVHNSPLHF.

The chain uses TRBV6-5 and TRBJ1-3; a weak D match, TRBD1 (6 bases). The germline V and J ends were trimmed by 0 bases and 1 base, with 13 bases remaining between them. This CDR3 region has 17 residues. Germline V gives CDR1 MNHEY, CDR2 SVGAGI. The CDR3 coding sequence is TGTGCCAGCAGTTACTCCCCAGGGGTCAGGTCTGGAAACACCATATATTTT. Amino acid sequence: CASSYSPGVRSGNTIYF.

This chain joins TRBV11-3 and TRBJ1-6; D call uncertain. Deletions cut 5 bases from V and 9 bases from J, with 20 bases between. In germline, CDR1 is SGHNT, CDR2 YENEEA. The CDR3 covers 16 residues. In DNA form, the CDR3 reads TGTGCCAGCAGCCAGATACCAATCTTTAAGGGTTCACCCCTCCACTTT. Protein: CASSQIPIFKGSPLHF.